These 13 T cell receptor beta chains originate from one sample sequenced in a study of radiation and T cells in renal cell carcinoma. The assay was immunoSEQ multiplex PCR, and TCRdb's table has in-frame clones only and misses some. Among some 150,000 clones listed, roughly 85% were seen once. Time point of the sample: baseline pretreatment blood. Indicated treatment: 15 Gy SBRT to primary tumor, nephrectomy 4 weeks later. The sequenced sample was blood, obtained from a patient whose treatment included radiotherapy and nephrectomy. The source is a woman aged 50 to 60 with renal cell carcinoma.

This rearrangement joins TRBV5-1 to TRBJ1-1, with D unclear. Germline loops: CDR1 SGHRS, CDR2 YFSETQ. The CDR3 has 14 residues. V was trimmed by 4 bases and J by 6 bases, leaving 16 bases between them. The CDR3 nucleotides are TGCGCCAGCAGCCCGGACCCAAATCGGGCTGAAGCTTTCTTT. Translating gives CASSPDPNRAEAFF.

V and J are TRBV28 and TRBJ2-7; 7 bases map to TRBD2. CDR3 length: 13 residues. The J segment lost 2 bases and the V segment lost 6 bases, leaving 4 bases of the junction unmatched. Looked up from germline, CDR1 is MDHEN and CDR2 is SYDVKM. CDR3 nucleotide sequence: TGTGCCAGCAGGTGGGGGGGGACCTACGAGCAGTACTTC. It translates to CASRWGGTYEQYF.

The J gene is TRBJ1-2, the V gene TRBV14; perhaps TRBD1 as D (6 bases). The CDR3 extends over 14 amino acids. Trimming removed 9 bases at V and 8 bases at J, with 22 bases between. Germline loops: CDR1 SGHDN, CDR2 FVKESK. The CDR3, as DNA: TGTGCCAGTCCCGGGGGCAACCACAAGAGGGGCTACACCTTC. Translated, it gives CASPGGNHKRGYTF. Using reference TRBV14 and TRBJ1-2 for the parts outside the CDR3, the full variable domain is EAGVTQFPSHSVIEKGQTVTLRCDPISGHDNLYWYRRVMGKEIKFLLHFVKESKQDESGMPNNRFLAERTGGTYSTLKVQPAELEDSGVYFCASPGGNHKRGYTFGSGTRLTVV.

The CDR3 loop reads CASSPQTQGLEAFF. In DNA, the CDR3 is TGTGCCAGCAGCCCACAGACACAGGGCCTTGAAGCTTTCTTT. The rearrangement links TRBV9 to TRBJ1-1; D might be TRBD1 (6 bases). The V gene lost 4 bases and the J gene lost 7 bases, with 17 bases spanning the gap. The CDR3 is made up of 14 amino acids. From germline, CDR1 is SGDLS and CDR2 YYNGEE.

The sample holds one count of this clone. The chain carries TRBV9 and TRBJ1-3, with D possibly TRBD1 on 5 matching bases. This CDR3 has 16 residues. V was pared by 0 bases and J by 2 bases, with 12 bases between. Germline V gene data show CDR1 as SGDLS and CDR2 as YYNGEE. CDR3 in amino acids: CASSVDPQAAGNTIYF. The CDR3 DNA reads TGTGCCAGCAGCGTAGACCCACAGGCGGCTGGAAACACCATATATTTT.

The chain joins TRBV6-6 to TRBJ2-7, with D unclear. The CDR3 sequence is 12 residues long. Germline-derived CDR1 and CDR2 are MNHNY and SVGAGI (reference sequence). V gave up 3 bases and J gave up 6 bases, with 9 bases separating them. In DNA, the CDR3 is TGTGCCAGCAGTTATTTGTCCGGCGAGCAGTACTTC. Protein: CASSYLSGEQYF.

The chain links TRBV7-2 to TRBJ1-4; 7 bases line up with TRBD1. The ends lost 4 bases at V and 4 bases at J; junction bases unmatched: 6. Germline lookup yields CDR1 SGHTA and CDR2 FQGNSA. The CDR3 covers 15 residues. CDR3 nucleotide sequence: TGTGCCAGCAGCTGGAACAGGGGAAATAATGAAAAACTGTTTTTT. As protein: CASSWNRGNNEKLFF.

The chain employs TRBV7-2 and TRBJ2-5, with a weak D call TRBD2 (5 bases). The CDR3 contains 13 residues. Germline CDR1 reads SGHTA; CDR2 reads FQGNSA. Trimming shortened V by 6 bases and J by 1 base, and 9 bases separated the two germline ends. Here the CDR3 DNA reads TGTGCCAGCAGTTCGGGGTCCCAAGAGACCCAGTACTTC. It codes for CASSSGSQETQYF. The full variable domain, with the rest looked up from reference TRBV7-2 and TRBJ2-5, is GAGVSQSPSNKVTEKGKDVELRCDPISGHTALYWYRQSLGQGLEFLIYFQGNSAPDKSGLPSDRFSAERTGGSVSTLTIQRTQQEDSAVYLCASSSGSQETQYFGPGTRLLVL.

This clone was observed once. The rearrangement uses TRBV29-1 and TRBJ2-7, with D possibly matching TRBD1 (6 bases). The V end lost 6 bases, the J end lost 3 bases, and 9 bases lay between the germline ends. The CDR3 contains 11 residues. Germline V gene sequence: CDR1 SQVTM, CDR2 ANQGSEA. CDR3 region: CSVGTNYEQYF. CDR3 nucleotides: TGCAGCGTCGGGACAAACTACGAGCAGTACTTC.

This chain joins TRBV28 and TRBJ2-5; 8 bases map to TRBD2. This CDR3 is built from 14 residues. The junction had 6 bases not matched to a gene; V was cut back by 5 bases and J by 4 bases. In germline, CDR1 is MDHEN, CDR2 SYDVKM. CDR3 residues: CASSLAGGRETQYF. For the CDR3, the DNA is TGTGCCAGCAGTCTGGCGGGGGGAAGAGAGACCCAGTACTTC.

This clone was seen a handful of times. This chain uses TRBV5-4 with TRBJ1-1; D possibly corresponds to TRBD1 (5 bases). Germline CDR1 SGHNT, CDR2 YYREEE (reference sequence). V was trimmed by 0 bases and J by 0 bases, leaving 9 bases between them. The CDR3 covers 15 residues. CDR3 residues: CASSLGSGMNTEAFF. CDR3 coding DNA: TGTGCCAGCAGCTTGGGGTCAGGGATGAACACTGAAGCTTTCTTT.

V gene TRBV30 combines with J gene TRBJ1-1; D is perhaps TRBD1 (6 bases). This CDR3 is 12 amino acids long. Germline loops: CDR1 GTSNPN, CDR2 SVGIG (reference sequence). V was clipped by 5 bases and J by 11 bases, with 18 bases between them. The CDR3 DNA follows: TGTGCCTGGGTCAATACAGGGCAAACGGCTTTCTTT. This encodes CAWVNTGQTAFF.

This chain links TRBV7-9 with TRBJ2-7; D tentatively fits TRBD1 or TRBD2 (5 bases each). V lost 8 bases and J lost 6, with 20 bases in between. Germline CDR1 is SEHNR and CDR2 is FQNEAQ (reference sequence). CDR3 length: 14 amino acids. This CDR3 reads CASQPGPLPSEQYF. Written as DNA, the CDR3 is TGTGCCAGCCAACCGGGACCCCTTCCCTCCGAGCAGTACTTC. Looking up the rest from reference TRBV7-9 and TRBJ2-7 gives the full variable domain: DTGVSQNPRHKITKRGQNVTFRCDPISEHNRLYWYRQTLGQGPEFLTYFQNEAQLEKSRLLSDRFSAERPKGSFSTLEIQRTEQGDSAMYLCASQPGPLPSEQYFGPGTRLTVT.